This T cell receptor (beta chain) was identified during a study of OX40 agonist ivuxolimab in advanced cancers. In the study overall: Ivuxolimab was a fully human IgG2 agonistic monoclonal antibody targeting the costimulatory receptor OX40 (CD134). The monotherapy dose-escalation portion (N ≈ 50 patients) of the phase I ivuxolimab trial is reported in the paper. A male proportion of 75% to 85% and a mean age of 60 years, ranging from 23 to 79, were recorded for the dose-escalation cohort. Of the roughly 54 dose-escalation patients, hepatocellular carcinoma was present in about 20, melanoma in around 15, renal cell carcinoma in 9 and head and neck cancer in 9. Partial responses occurred in three dose-escalation patients, of whom one had hepatocellular carcinoma and two had cutaneous melanoma. Intravenous ivuxolimab was administered to patients every 2 weeks at six dose levels: 0.01, 0.1, 0.3, 1.5, 3 and 10 mg/kg. The point of sequencing TCRbeta in the periphery was to test whether ivuxolimab changed TCR sequence diversity and drove clonal T-cell expansion. Patients were allowed to have had prior anti-PD-1, anti-PD-L1 or anti-CTLA-4 therapy, and approximately 40% of the dose-escalation patients had previously received checkpoint inhibitors. Here is what the overall study found, with its caveats: Low levels of normalized T-cell clonal expansion were also shown by some nonresponding patients. Which antigens the clonally expanded peripheral T cells were specific for was not determined. In the 0.1-3.0 mg/kg groups, partial responders were among the patients with the lowest normalized peripheral clonal expansion, particularly in CD8+ T cells. At doses of 0.1 to 3.0 mg/kg, clonal expansion of both CD4+ and CD8+ T cells in blood was seen between baseline and week 6. After ivuxolimab, expanded clones were on average more numerous among CD8+ T cells than among CD4+ T cells.

To sequence the TCRbeta CDR3 region, genomic DNA was isolated from the sorted cells. The immunoSEQ Assay was used for sequencing of TCRbeta CDR3 regions. TCRdb holds this immuneACCESS table with in-frame rearrangements only. Some clones are missing; in checked studies, unresolved V genes explain under half, and the rest has no known cause. For this sample the table gives 100,000 to 150,000 clones, of which around 90% were detected only once. Under 0.95% of the sample is taken by the ten largest. Of note for this clone: The clone's antigen remains unknown. Qualities for individual bases were not recorded, and no much larger clone is one base off.

Patients with autoimmune disease history or receiving systemic immunosuppression were excluded from the trial. In every dose cohort, peripheral blood was drawn for TCR sequencing at baseline, cycle 4 day 1, and cycle 7 day 1. The samples were drawn from a first-in-human, open-label, multicenter phase I dose-escalation trial of ivuxolimab. The trial enrolled adults with locally advanced or metastatic head and neck squamous cell, hepatocellular, melanoma or renal cell carcinoma. Before TCR sequencing, CD4+ T cells and CD8+ T cells from peripheral blood were sorted into separate populations. CDR1 and CDR2, looked up from the germline V gene, are MGHDK and SYGVNS. Taken from cysteine to phenylalanine, the CDR3 has 15 residues. The kept DNA is CDR3 alone, 45 bases in frame from the first base. V lost 6 bases and J lost 7 bases; the stretch between them is 19 bases long.

This sample comprised CD4+ or CD8+ T cells sorted from blood, obtained in a trial of the OX40 agonist ivuxolimab. This sequence originates from an adult with an advanced solid tumor such as melanoma, head and neck, liver or kidney cancer. Recombination joined TRBV25-1 with TRBJ2-1, and TRBD2 may be the D gene, going by 7 matching bases. The CDR3 reads CASRGDVGGGNEQFF. The base sequence is TGTGCCAGCAGAGGGGACGTGGGAGGGGGTAATGAGCAGTTCTTC.